Detailed here is one T cell receptor beta chain. Its antigen is not known. The CDR3 has 19 residues. From germline, CDR1 is LGHNA and CDR2 YSLEER. V trimming: 0 bases; J trimming: 1 base; junction bases outside the gene matches: 7. TCRdb's table, derived via immunoSEQ multiplex PCR, lists solely in-frame clones and lacks some. Among approximately 86,000 clones listed, less than 95% were seen once. This record belongs to a study of graft-versus-host responses after intestinal transplantation. Whole-study context: Uniformly, recipients were administered anti-thymocyte globulin induction with subsequent tacrolimus and steroids for around 3 years.

Overall study results and limits: There were GvH clones found in recipient marrow, and some of them appeared first in ileum or blood. Subjects displaying graft-donor T cell macrochimerism possessed elevated graft-versus-host to host-versus-graft clonal ratios inside allografts. There was an association between peak levels of circulating GvH clones and early post-transplant HvG declines.

The chain carries TRBV4-3 and TRBJ2-1, with 12 bases lining up with TRBD2. The clonotype comes from a human donor who was the organ donor for an intestinal transplant. The source material was unstimulated CD8+ T cells sorted from spleen or lymph node cells, sampled before transplant. The CDR3 protein is CASSQEGLAGGISYNEQFF. The CDR3 coding sequence is TGCGCCAGCAGCCAAGAGGGGCTAGCGGGGGGGATTTCCTACAATGAGCAGTTCTTC.